The 6 T cell receptor beta chains in this list originate from one sample, sequenced in a study of blood T cell repertoires in COVID-19. Assay used: immunoSEQ multiplex PCR; TCRdb lists only in-frame clones, some missing. The sample holds around 110,000 clones, approximately 84% seen once. The sequencing input was peripheral blood. The receptors originated from a man in his 70s with active or convalescent COVID-19.

The CDR3 protein is CASSQRDKILGTQYF. The CDR3 DNA sequence: TGTGCCAGCAGCCAACGGGACAAAATTCTGGGGACCCAGTACTTC. The gene calls are TRBV3-1 (or the pseudogene TRBV3-2) and TRBJ2-5, with D possibly being TRBD1 (6 bases). The CDR3 contains 15 residues. V was cut by 2 bases and J by 7 bases, with 17 bases left in between. The germline V gene encodes CDR1 LGHDT and CDR2 YNNKEL (reference sequence).

The chain joins TRBV11-3 to TRBJ2-3; 9 positions agree with TRBD1. J lost 9 bases, V lost 5 bases, and 27 bases had no gene match. In germline, CDR1 is SGHNT, CDR2 YENEEA. The CDR3 is 20 residues long. The CDR3 spells CASSQRGLKGQGHLYATQYF. The CDR3 nucleotides are TGTGCCAGCAGCCAACGAGGGCTAAAGGGACAGGGACATCTTTACGCCACGCAGTATTTT.

The chain recombines TRBV13 with TRBJ2-3; maybe TRBD2 (5 bases). Between the trimmed V and J ends, which lost 5 bases and 6 bases, there was a span of 15 bases. In germline, CDR1 is PRHDT, CDR2 FYEKMQ (reference sequence). The CDR3 has 14 residues. CDR3 in DNA: TGTGCCAGCAGCCCCGGCCGGGGTGCGGATACGCAGTATTTT. Translating gives CASSPGRGADTQYF.

This clone was found a few times. V gene TRBV5-1 combines with J gene TRBJ2-7; D may be TRBD1 (5 bases). Trimming took off 4 bases at V and 6 bases at J, with 14 bases between the two ends. The V gene's germline CDR1 is SGHRS and CDR2 YFSETQ. The CDR3 totals 13 residues. Here the CDR3 DNA reads TGCGCCAGCAGCACCTACCAGGGAAGCGAGCAGTACTTC. Residues: CASSTYQGSEQYF.

The chain joins TRBV25-1 to TRBJ1-1, with D maybe TRBD1 (6 bases). Looked up from germline, CDR1 is MGHDK and CDR2 is SYGVNS. CDR3 length: 18 residues. Deletions cut 7 bases from V and 8 bases from J, with 32 bases between. The CDR3 sequence: CASTASEDSEGRFCEAFF. CDR3 in DNA: TGTGCCAGCACTGCCTCCGAGGACAGTGAAGGTAGGTTTTGCGAAGCTTTCTTT.

CDR3 nucleotide sequence: TGTGCCAGCAGCCCCCGACTAGCGGGGGCGCCGAACACCGGGGAGCTGTTTTTT. It yields the protein CASSPRLAGAPNTGELFF. The gene calls are TRBV7-2 and TRBJ2-2; 12 bases align to TRBD2. CDR3 size: 18 residues. The J segment lost 0 bases and the V segment lost 5 bases, leaving 7 bases of the junction unmatched. Germline CDR1 and CDR2: SGHTA and FQGNSA.